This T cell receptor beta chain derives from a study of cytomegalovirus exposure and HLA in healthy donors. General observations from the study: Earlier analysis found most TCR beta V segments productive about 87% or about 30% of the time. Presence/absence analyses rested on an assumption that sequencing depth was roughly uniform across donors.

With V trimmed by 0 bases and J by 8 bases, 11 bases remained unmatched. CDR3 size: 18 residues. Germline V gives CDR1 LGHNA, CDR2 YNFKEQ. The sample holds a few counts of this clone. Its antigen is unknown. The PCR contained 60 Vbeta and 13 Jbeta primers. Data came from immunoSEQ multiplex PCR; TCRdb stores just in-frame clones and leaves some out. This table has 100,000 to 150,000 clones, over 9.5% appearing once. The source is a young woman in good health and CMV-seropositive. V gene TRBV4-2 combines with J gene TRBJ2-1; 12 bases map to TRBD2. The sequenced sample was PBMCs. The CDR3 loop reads CASSQDSLLAGGVDEQFF. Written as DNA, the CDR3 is TGTGCCAGCAGCCAAGATTCTTTGCTAGCGGGAGGGGTCGATGAGCAGTTCTTC.